The rows below give T cell receptor beta chains drawn from one sample of a study of blood T cell repertoires in COVID-19. Profiled with immunoSEQ multiplex PCR; TCRdb holds only in-frame clones, not every one. This sample carries some 200,000 clones, 85% to 95% of them seen once, and the ten largest clones take 0.6% to 0.9%. Sequencing was done on a sample of peripheral blood. All receptors derive from a man between 25 and 39 years old with COVID-19, enrolled during active disease. CDR3s include the opening cysteine and the closing phenylalanine or tryptophan. A D gene is named only where the DNA matches it firmly. Some rows mark clone size as missing; the rest say once, few, many or name a class of expanded clone.

V gene	clone size	J gene	D gene	CDR3 length	CDR3 protein	CDR3 DNA
TRBV3-1/TRBV3-2	.	TRBJ1-4	.	15	CASSQPVGTYEKLFF	TGTGCCAGCAGCCAACCGGTGGGGACATATGAAAAACTGTTTTTT
TRBV5-1	.	TRBJ1-6	TRBD1	16	CASRNDRGSYNSPLHF	TGCGCCAGCAGAAACGACAGGGGGTCCTATAATTCACCCCTCCACTTT
TRBV4-1	.	TRBJ1-5	TRBD1	16	CASSQFGQGSNQPQHF	TGCGCCAGCAGCCAATTTGGACAGGGTAGCAATCAGCCCCAGCATTTT
TRBV24-1	.	TRBJ2-3	.	14	CATSSAGRTDTQYF	TGTGCCACCAGTTCGGCGGGAAGGACAGATACGCAGTATTTT
TRBV7-9	.	TRBJ1-2	.	16	CASSLAGLTAGPGYTF	TGTGCCAGCAGCTTAGCGGGACTGACCGCTGGTCCTGGCTACACCTTC
TRBV5-1	.	TRBJ1-2	.	13	CASSPDSDYGYTF	TGCGCCAGCAGCCCCGACAGTGACTATGGCTACACCTTC
TRBV5-4	once	TRBJ1-2	.	13	CASSLAGTYGYTF	TGTGCCAGCAGCTTGGCCGGTACCTATGGCTACACCTTC
TRBV23-1	.	TRBJ2-5	.	13	CASSHRDQETQYF	TGCGCCAGCAGTCACCGGGACCAAGAGACCCAGTACTTC
TRBV18	.	TRBJ1-6	.	14	CASSPTEDNSPLHF	TGTGCCAGCTCACCAACGGAGGATAATTCACCCCTCCACTTT
TRBV5-1	.	TRBJ2-7	.	13	CASSLGHSYEQYF	TGCGCCAGCAGCTTGGGACACTCCTACGAGCAGTACTTC
TRBV5-1	.	TRBJ2-3	TRBD2	18	CASSLAVSGGTSTDTQYF	TGCGCCAGCAGCTTGGCCGTGAGCGGGGGAACTAGCACAGATACGCAGTATTTT
TRBV19	.	TRBJ1-1	.	13	CASVWRGNTEAFF	TGTGCCAGTGTATGGCGGGGGAACACTGAAGCTTTCTTT
TRBV12-3/TRBV12-4	.	TRBJ2-5	.	12	CASSLVRETQYF	TGTGCCAGCAGTTTGGTACGGGAGACCCAGTACTTC
TRBV6-1	.	TRBJ1-2	.	14	CASSEPGLSYGYTF	TGTGCCAGCAGTGAACCGGGACTGTCCTATGGCTACACCTTC
TRBV5-4	.	TRBJ2-5	.	14	CASSLARGYETQYF	TGTGCCAGCAGCTTGGCCCGGGGTTATGAGACCCAGTACTTC
TRBV13	.	TRBJ2-1	TRBD2	18	CASSLGGRGGAGYNEQFF	TGTGCCAGCAGCTTAGGAGGTCGCGGGGGGGCCGGGTACAATGAGCAGTTCTTC
TRBV4-2	.	TRBJ2-1	.	14	CASSHASSYNEQFF	TGTGCCAGCAGTCACGCTAGCTCCTACAATGAGCAGTTCTTC
TRBV7-9	.	TRBJ2-3	.	16	CASFLGGPGGTDTQYF	TGTGCCAGCTTCTTAGGGGGACCAGGGGGGACAGATACGCAGTATTTT
TRBV7-3	.	TRBJ2-3	.	16	CASSLHGGQDTDTQYF	TGTGCCAGCAGCTTACACGGGGGGCAGGACACAGATACGCAGTATTTT
TRBV10-3	.	TRBJ1-5	.	14	CAINEGGVNQPQHF	TGTGCCATCAATGAGGGAGGAGTCAATCAGCCCCAGCATTTT
TRBV9	.	TRBJ1-6	.	13	CASSDSYNSPLHF	TGTGCCAGCAGCGACAGCTATAATTCACCCCTCCACTTT
TRBV7-6	.	TRBJ1-4	.	16	CASSLARGPNEEKLFF	TGTGCCAGCAGCTTAGCGCGTGGTCCTAATGAAGAAAAACTGTTTTTT
TRBV7-9	.	TRBJ1-1	.	13	CASSLAVRPLAFF	TGTGCCAGCAGCTTAGCAGTGCGTCCTCTGGCTTTCTTT
TRBV9	.	TRBJ1-6	.	13	CASRSGGNSPLHF	TGTGCCAGCAGATCGGGGGGTAATTCACCCCTCCACTTT
TRBV5-1	.	TRBJ1-2	TRBD1	15	CASSLDSGGYYGYTF	TGCGCCAGCAGCTTGGATTCAGGGGGCTACTATGGCTACACCTTC
TRBV7-7	.	TRBJ2-1	TRBD1	13	CASSLDREDEQFF	TGTGCCAGCAGCTTGGACAGGGAGGATGAGCAGTTCTTC
TRBV14	once	TRBJ1-1	.	15	CASSQEGPTRTEAFF	TGTGCCAGCAGCCAAGAGGGTCCGACCAGGACTGAAGCTTTCTTT
TRBV18	.	TRBJ1-3	.	14	CASSLAGAGNTIYF	TGTGCCAGCTCACTCGCAGGGGCTGGAAACACCATATATTTT
TRBV3-1/TRBV3-2	.	TRBJ2-7	TRBD2	17	CASSPTRGVGGAHEQYF	TGTGCCAGCAGCCCTACCCGGGGGGTCGGGGGGGCCCACGAGCAGTACTTC
TRBV27	once	TRBJ2-5	.	14	CASSLWAADRTQYF	TGTGCCAGCAGTTTATGGGCAGCGGACCGGACCCAGTACTTC
TRBV11-2	.	TRBJ2-1	TRBD1	13	CASNQGQYNEQFF	TGTGCCAGCAACCAGGGACAGTACAATGAGCAGTTCTTC
TRBV10-3	.	TRBJ1-1	TRBD1	15	CAISDSDRENTEAFF	TGTGCCATCAGTGACTCGGACAGGGAGAACACTGAAGCTTTCTTT
TRBV5-6	once	TRBJ1-2	.	16	CASSLLAKGVDYGYTF	TGTGCCAGCAGCTTGTTAGCCAAGGGGGTCGACTATGGCTACACCTTC
TRBV5-6	.	TRBJ1-1	.	12	CASSDQDTEAFF	TGTGCCAGCTCCGACCAGGACACTGAAGCTTTCTTT
TRBV5-1	once	TRBJ1-3	TRBD1	18	CASSLVAGGVSVGNTIYF	TGCGCCAGCAGCTTGGTGGCAGGGGGAGTCTCAGTCGGAAACACCATATATTTT
TRBV9	.	TRBJ1-2	.	14	CASSPESGLGGYTF	TGTGCCAGCAGCCCCGAATCCGGGTTGGGTGGCTACACCTTC
TRBV5-1	.	TRBJ2-3	.	15	CASRPRGDLTDTQYF	TGCGCCAGCAGGCCCAGGGGAGACCTCACAGATACGCAGTATTTT
TRBV3-1/TRBV3-2	once	TRBJ1-5	TRBD1	15	CASSAGTVRGQPQHF	TGTGCCAGCAGCGCTGGGACAGTACGTGGTCAGCCCCAGCATTTT
TRBV11-1	.	TRBJ2-7	.	11	CAGLSPHEQYF	TGTGCCGGCCTGTCCCCCCACGAGCAGTACTTC
TRBV25-1	.	TRBJ2-7	.	11	CASSSLYEQYF	TGTGCCAGCAGTTCCCTTTACGAGCAGTACTTC
TRBV7-9	once	TRBJ2-7	TRBD1	14	CASSFVGGRNEQYF	TGTGCCAGCAGCTTTGTAGGGGGCCGGAACGAGCAGTACTTC
TRBV12-3/TRBV12-4	.	TRBJ1-1	.	13	CASKRGGAPEAFF	TGTGCCAGCAAACGGGGGGGGGCCCCTGAAGCTTTCTTT
TRBV7-2	.	TRBJ1-2	TRBD1	15	CASSPTGTGWYGYTF	TGTGCCAGCAGCCCCACAGGGACAGGGTGGTACGGCTACACCTTC
TRBV5-3	.	TRBJ1-1	TRBD1	15	CARSLVGRGRTEAFF	TGTGCCAGAAGCTTGGTCGGCAGGGGGCGGACTGAAGCTTTCTTT
TRBV5-1	.	TRBJ1-6	TRBD1	16	CASSGGQSSYNSPLHF	TGCGCCAGCAGCGGGGGACAGAGCTCCTATAATTCACCCCTCCACTTT
TRBV4-1	.	TRBJ2-7	TRBD1	15	CASSHLAGQGYEQYF	TGCGCCAGCAGCCATTTAGCGGGACAGGGGTACGAGCAGTACTTC
TRBV10-3	.	TRBJ1-2	TRBD1	16	CAIAPDSTGGISGYTF	TGTGCCATCGCACCAGATTCAACAGGGGGCATAAGTGGCTACACCTTC
TRBV7-9	once	TRBJ2-5	TRBD2	15	CASSFAGTSGETQYF	TGTGCCAGCAGCTTCGCCGGGACTAGCGGCGAGACCCAGTACTTC
TRBV19	once	TRBJ1-2	TRBD1	16	CASSRGTGPANYGYTF	TGTGCCAGTAGTAGGGGGACAGGGCCAGCTAACTATGGCTACACCTTC
TRBV19	.	TRBJ1-5	TRBD1	18	CASSDRVGIPYSNQPQHF	TGTGCCAGTAGTGACAGGGTGGGCATTCCATATAGCAATCAGCCCCAGCATTTT
TRBV6-5	.	TRBJ1-1	TRBD1	13	CASSQQGAREAFF	TGTGCCAGCAGCCAACAGGGGGCGAGGGAAGCTTTCTTT
TRBV9	.	TRBJ2-5	.	17	CASSVGMARQGPETQYF	TGTGCCAGCAGCGTAGGCATGGCGCGGCAGGGCCCAGAGACCCAGTACTTC
TRBV5-1	.	TRBJ1-1	.	14	CASSLDRMNTEAFF	TGCGCCAGCAGCTTGGACAGGATGAACACTGAAGCTTTCTTT
TRBV11-2	.	TRBJ1-1	.	16	CASSSGRNRVDTEAFF	TGTGCCAGCAGCTCCGGGCGGAACAGGGTGGACACTGAAGCTTTCTTT